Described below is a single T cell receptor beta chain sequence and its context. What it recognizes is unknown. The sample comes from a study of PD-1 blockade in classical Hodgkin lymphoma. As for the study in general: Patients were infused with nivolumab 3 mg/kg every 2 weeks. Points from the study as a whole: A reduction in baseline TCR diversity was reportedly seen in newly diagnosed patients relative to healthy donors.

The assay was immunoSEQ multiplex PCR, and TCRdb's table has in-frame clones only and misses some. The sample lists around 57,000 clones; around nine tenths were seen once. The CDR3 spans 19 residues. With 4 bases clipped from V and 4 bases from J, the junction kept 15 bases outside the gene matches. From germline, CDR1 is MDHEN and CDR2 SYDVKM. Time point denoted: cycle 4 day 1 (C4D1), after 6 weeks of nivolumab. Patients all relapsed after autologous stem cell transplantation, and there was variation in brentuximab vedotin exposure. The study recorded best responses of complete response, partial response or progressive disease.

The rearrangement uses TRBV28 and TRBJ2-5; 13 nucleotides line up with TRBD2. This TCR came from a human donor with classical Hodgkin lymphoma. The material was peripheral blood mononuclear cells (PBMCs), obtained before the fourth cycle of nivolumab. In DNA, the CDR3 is TGTGCCAGCAGTTCTGATCATCTGACTAGCGGGAGGCCATTAGAGACCCAGTACTTC. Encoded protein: CASSSDHLTSGRPLETQYF.